These 10 T cell receptor beta chains came from one sample sequenced in a study of T cell responses to AZD1222 COVID-19 vaccine. The assay was immunoSEQ multiplex PCR, and TCRdb's table has in-frame clones only and misses some. The profile shows about 67,000 clones, around four fifths of them singletons. The sample was peripheral blood, taken on day 0 of AZD1222 vaccination. The receptors shown here come from an adult in good health.

The gene calls are TRBV28 and TRBJ2-2, with a tentative D call TRBD1 (5 bases). V was pared by 3 bases and J by 12 bases, with 14 bases between. The CDR3 consists of 13 residues. Germline V gives CDR1 MDHEN, CDR2 SYDVKM. The CDR3 loop is CASSLGQGVKLFF. The CDR3 DNA reads TGTGCCAGCAGTTTGGGTCAGGGTGTTAAGCTGTTTTTT.

The rearrangement uses TRBV4-2 and TRBJ2-1; TRBD2 might be the D (6 bases). The V gene lost 4 bases and the J gene lost 9 bases, with 19 bases spanning the gap. The germline CDR1 and CDR2 sequences are LGHNA and YNFKEQ. The CDR3 has 15 amino acids. CDR3 in DNA: TGTGCCAGCAGCCCCGAGGCCCTAGCGAGGGGTGAGCAGTTCTTC. This sequence encodes CASSPEALARGEQFF.

This clone was seen a few times. V and J are TRBV3-1 (or the pseudogene TRBV3-2) and TRBJ1-4; D unclear. V lost 3 bases and J 2 bases, leaving 10 bases between the germline ends. This CDR3 comprises 15 residues. Germline CDR1 and CDR2: LGHDT and YNNKEL (reference sequence). The CDR3 protein is CASSQVALTNEKLFF. The CDR3 coding sequence is TGTGCCAGCAGCCAGGTGGCTTTGACTAATGAAAAACTGTTTTTT.

The CDR3 sequence is CASSIVEGRLLSGANVLTF. DNA of the CDR3: TGTGCCAGTAGTATAGTAGAGGGTAGGCTGCTCTCTGGGGCCAACGTCCTGACTTTC. The rearrangement uses TRBV19 and TRBJ2-6; D is perhaps TRBD2 (5 bases). Per the germline V gene, CDR1 is LNHDA and CDR2 is SQIVND (reference sequence). Trimming pared 1 base from V and 0 bases from J, leaving 16 bases between. The CDR3 runs to 19 residues.

The chain is built from TRBV28 and TRBJ2-3; D not certain. Trimming pared 3 bases from V and 2 bases from J, leaving 9 bases between. The CDR3 is made up of 14 amino acids. Germline V gives CDR1 MDHEN, CDR2 SYDVKM. CDR3 loop: CASSLGKNTDTQYF. CDR3 bases: TGTGCCAGCAGTTTGGGCAAAAACACAGATACGCAGTATTTT.

The V and J genes are TRBV4-3 and TRBJ1-3; possible D gene TRBD1, 6 bases. The V and J ends lost 1 base and 1 base respectively, with 8 bases between them. Germline CDR1 reads LGHNA; CDR2 reads YSLEER. This CDR3 is built from 15 residues. The CDR3 region is CASSQGGLSGNTIYF. DNA of the CDR3: TGCGCCAGCAGCCAAGGGGGGCTTTCTGGAAACACCATATATTTT.

The chain employs TRBV2 and TRBJ1-5, with D possibly being TRBD1 (5 bases). The CDR3 has 12 amino acids. Trimming took off 8 bases at V and 3 bases at J, with 8 bases between the two ends. Germline V gene data show CDR1 as SNHLY and CDR2 as FYNNEI. The CDR3 is CASGGDNQPQHF. As DNA, the CDR3 is TGTGCCAGCGGGGGGGACAATCAGCCCCAGCATTTT. Filled out from reference TRBV2 and TRBJ1-5, the complete variable domain reads EPEVTQTPSHQVTQMGQEVILRCVPISNHLYFYWYRQILGQKVEFLVSFYNNEISEKSEIFDDQFSVERPDGSNFTLKIRSTKLEDSAMYFCASGGDNQPQHFGDGTRLSIL.

V usage is TRBV7-6 and J usage is TRBJ2-2; 15 nucleotides align to TRBD2. Germline CDR1 reads SGHVS; CDR2 reads FNYEAQ. Trimming took 4 bases from V and 5 from J; bases not matched to a gene: 8. CDR3 size: 18 residues. The CDR3 bases are TGTGCCAGCAGCTCACGGACTAGCGGGAGGGCAGGGACCGGGGAGCTGTTTTTT. Translating gives CASSSRTSGRAGTGELFF.

This clone was detected only a few times. The chain employs TRBV27 and TRBJ2-7; a weak D match, TRBD1 (5 bases). CDR1 and CDR2 (germline): MNHEY, SMNVEV (reference sequence). This CDR3 is built from 15 residues. V lost 1 base and J lost 2, with 12 bases in between. The CDR3 protein is CASSLFPDKTYEQYF. In nucleotides, the CDR3 is TGTGCCAGCAGTTTATTCCCGGACAAAACCTACGAGCAGTACTTC.

The CDR3 DNA is TGTGCCAGCAGCTTATACACAGGGGGCCTAGCCAAAAACATTCAGTACTTC. This gives the protein CASSLYTGGLAKNIQYF. V is TRBV5-6 and J is TRBJ2-4; 9 bases agree with TRBD1. Per germline, CDR1 SGHDT and CDR2 YYEEEE. CDR3 size: 17 residues. The V and J ends lost 2 bases and 0 bases, in that order; junction bases with no gene match: 6.